In its sample, the clone carrying this TCR beta chain was seen a few times. Its antigen is not known. Primed by a sample-barcoded 5' primer and a J-beta primer mix, a second PCR proceeded for about 6 to 11 cycles. Carrying 12 random nucleotides, a template-switch adaptor labeled each individual cDNA molecule. TCRdb itself ran the 5' RACE reads through MiXCR, one entry per CDR3 protein. The table shows 850,000 to 1,100,000 distinct CDR3 sequences, with 35% to 40% occurring only once. Germline-derived CDR1 and CDR2 are SGDLS and YYNGEE. The CDR3 contains 16 residues. The V end lost 2 bases, the J end lost 1 base, and 14 bases lay between the germline ends. This entry comes from a study of blood T cells in healthy people across ages. General study results and limits: TCR beta diversity per million T cells fell roughly linearly with age.

Specimen: blood. The rearrangement joins TRBV9 to TRBJ2-3; no reliable D call. The receptor was derived from a man aged 18 to 29 in good health. The CDR3: CASSVHSQPGTDTQYF. Written as DNA, the CDR3 is TGTGCCAGCAGCGTCCACAGCCAACCGGGCACAGATACGCAGTATTTT. Full variable domain (rest looked up from reference TRBV9 and TRBJ2-3): DSGVTQTPKHLITATGQRVTLRCSPRSGDLSVYWYQQSLDQGLQFLIQYYNGEERAKGNILERFSAQQFPDLHSELNLSSLELGDSALYFCASSVHSQPGTDTQYFGPGTRLTVL.